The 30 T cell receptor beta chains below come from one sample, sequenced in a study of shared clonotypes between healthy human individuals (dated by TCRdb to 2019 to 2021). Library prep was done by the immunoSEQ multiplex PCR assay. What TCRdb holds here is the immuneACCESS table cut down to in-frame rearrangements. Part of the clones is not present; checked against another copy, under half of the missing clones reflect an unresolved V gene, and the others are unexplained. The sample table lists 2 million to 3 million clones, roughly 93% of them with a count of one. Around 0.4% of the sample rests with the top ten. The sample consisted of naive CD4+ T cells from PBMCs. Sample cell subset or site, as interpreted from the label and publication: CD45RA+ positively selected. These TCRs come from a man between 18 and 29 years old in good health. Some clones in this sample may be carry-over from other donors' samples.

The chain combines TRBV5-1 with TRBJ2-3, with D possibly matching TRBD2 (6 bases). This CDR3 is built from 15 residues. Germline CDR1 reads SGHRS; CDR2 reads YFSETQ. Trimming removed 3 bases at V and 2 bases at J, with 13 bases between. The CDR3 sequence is CASSSGDLATDTQYF. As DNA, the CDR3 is TGCGCCAGCAGCTCGGGAGATCTGGCCACAGATACGCAGTATTTT.

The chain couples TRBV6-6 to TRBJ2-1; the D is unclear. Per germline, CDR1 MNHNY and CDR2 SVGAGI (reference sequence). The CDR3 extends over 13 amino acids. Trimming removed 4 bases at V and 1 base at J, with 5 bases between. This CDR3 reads CASSFTSYNEQFF. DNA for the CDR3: TGTGCCAGCAGTTTTACGTCCTACAATGAGCAGTTCTTC.

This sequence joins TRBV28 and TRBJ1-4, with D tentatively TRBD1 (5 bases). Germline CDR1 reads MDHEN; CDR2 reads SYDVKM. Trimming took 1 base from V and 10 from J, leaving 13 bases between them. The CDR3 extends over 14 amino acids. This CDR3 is CASSLSQRGGKLFF. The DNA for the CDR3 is TGTGCCAGCAGTTTATCGCAGAGGGGAGGAAAACTGTTTTTT.

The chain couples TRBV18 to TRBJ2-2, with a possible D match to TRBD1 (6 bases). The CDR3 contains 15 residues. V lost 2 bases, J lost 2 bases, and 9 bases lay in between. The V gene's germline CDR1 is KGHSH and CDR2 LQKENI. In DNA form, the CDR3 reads TGTGCCAGCTCACCATGGACAGATAACACCGGGGAGCTGTTTTTT. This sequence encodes CASSPWTDNTGELFF. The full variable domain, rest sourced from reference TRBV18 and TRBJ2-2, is NAGVMQNPRHLVRRRGQEARLRCSPMKGHSHVYWYRQLPEEGLKFMVYLQKENIIDESGMPKERFSAEFPKEGPSILRIQQVVRGDSAAYFCASSPWTDNTGELFFGEGSRLTVL.

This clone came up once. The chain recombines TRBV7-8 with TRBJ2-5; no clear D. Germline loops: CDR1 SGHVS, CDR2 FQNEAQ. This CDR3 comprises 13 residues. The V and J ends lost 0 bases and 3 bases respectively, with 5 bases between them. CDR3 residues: CASSLAVEETQYF. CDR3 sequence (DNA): TGTGCCAGCAGCTTAGCGGTAGAAGAGACCCAGTACTTC.

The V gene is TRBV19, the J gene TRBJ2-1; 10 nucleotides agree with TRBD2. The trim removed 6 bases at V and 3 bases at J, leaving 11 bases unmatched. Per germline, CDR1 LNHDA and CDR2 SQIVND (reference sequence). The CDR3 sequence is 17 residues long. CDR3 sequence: CASSPSWRTSGYNEQFF. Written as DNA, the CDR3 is TGTGCCAGTAGCCCATCATGGCGGACTAGCGGCTACAATGAGCAGTTCTTC.

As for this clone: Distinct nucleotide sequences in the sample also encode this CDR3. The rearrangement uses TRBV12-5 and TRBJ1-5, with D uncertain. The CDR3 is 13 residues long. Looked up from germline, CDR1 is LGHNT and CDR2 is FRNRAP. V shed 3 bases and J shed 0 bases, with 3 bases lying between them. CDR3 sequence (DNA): TGTGCTAGTGGTTTAGATAGCAATCAGCCCCAGCATTTT. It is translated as CASGLDSNQPQHF.

The CDR3 DNA reads TGTGCCAGCAGCCAAGATCGCGGGGAGCTCTCTGGAAACACCATATATTTT. This gives the protein CASSQDRGELSGNTIYF. The V call is TRBV4-2, the J call TRBJ1-3; D call uncertain. V was shortened by 0 bases and J by 0 bases, with 12 bases between the two germline ends. Germline values: CDR1 LGHNA, CDR2 YNFKEQ. The CDR3 spans 17 residues.

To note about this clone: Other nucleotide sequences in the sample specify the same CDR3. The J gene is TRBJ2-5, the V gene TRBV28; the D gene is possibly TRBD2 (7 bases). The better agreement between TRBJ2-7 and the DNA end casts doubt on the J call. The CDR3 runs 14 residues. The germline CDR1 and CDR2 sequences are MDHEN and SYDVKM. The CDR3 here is CASSLIGGPYEQYF. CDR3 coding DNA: TGTGCCAGCAGTTTAATCGGGGGGCCCTACGAGCAGTACTTC.

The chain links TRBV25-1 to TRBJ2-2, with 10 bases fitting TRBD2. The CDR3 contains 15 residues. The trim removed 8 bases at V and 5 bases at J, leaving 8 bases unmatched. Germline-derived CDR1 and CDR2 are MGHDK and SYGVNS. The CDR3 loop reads CASAGLAGATGELFF. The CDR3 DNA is TGTGCCAGCGCCGGGCTAGCGGGAGCTACCGGGGAGCTGTTTTTT.

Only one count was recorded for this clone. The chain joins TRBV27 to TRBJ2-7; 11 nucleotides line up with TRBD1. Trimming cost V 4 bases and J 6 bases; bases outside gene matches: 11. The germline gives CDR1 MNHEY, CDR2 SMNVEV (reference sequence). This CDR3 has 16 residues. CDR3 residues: CASSSQGQGAYLEQYF. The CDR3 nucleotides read TGTGCCAGCAGTTCCCAAGGACAGGGGGCTTATCTCGAGCAGTACTTC.

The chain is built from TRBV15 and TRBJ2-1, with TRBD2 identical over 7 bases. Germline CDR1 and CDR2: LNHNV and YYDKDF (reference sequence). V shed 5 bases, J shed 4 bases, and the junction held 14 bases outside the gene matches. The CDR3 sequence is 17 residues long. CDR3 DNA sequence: TGTGCCACCAGCCCAACACCCCCGGGACTACAATACAATGAGCAGTTCTTC. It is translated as CATSPTPPGLQYNEQFF.

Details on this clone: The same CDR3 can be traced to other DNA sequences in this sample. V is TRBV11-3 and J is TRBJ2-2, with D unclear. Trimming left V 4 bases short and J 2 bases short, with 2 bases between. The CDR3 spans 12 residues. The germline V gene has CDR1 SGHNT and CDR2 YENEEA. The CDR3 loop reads CASSSNTGELFF. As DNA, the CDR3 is TGTGCCAGCAGCTCAAACACCGGGGAGCTGTTTTTT.

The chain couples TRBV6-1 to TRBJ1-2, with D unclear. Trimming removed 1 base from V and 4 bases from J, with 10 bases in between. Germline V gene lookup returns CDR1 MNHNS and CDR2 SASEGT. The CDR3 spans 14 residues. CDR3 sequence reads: CASSEEAFRYGYTF. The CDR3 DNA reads TGTGCCAGCAGTGAAGAAGCATTTCGCTATGGCTACACCTTC.

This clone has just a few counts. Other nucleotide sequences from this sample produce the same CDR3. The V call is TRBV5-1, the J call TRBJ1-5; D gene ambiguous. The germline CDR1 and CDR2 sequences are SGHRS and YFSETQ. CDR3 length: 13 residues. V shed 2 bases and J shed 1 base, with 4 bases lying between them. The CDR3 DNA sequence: TGCGCCAGCAGCTTCAGGAGCAATCAGCCCCAGCATTTT. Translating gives CASSFRSNQPQHF.

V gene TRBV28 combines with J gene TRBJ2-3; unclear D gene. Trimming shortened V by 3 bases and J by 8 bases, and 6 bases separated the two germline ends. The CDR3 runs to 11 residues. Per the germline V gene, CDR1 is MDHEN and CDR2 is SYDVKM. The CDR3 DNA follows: TGTGCCAGCAGTTTCCCGGGTACGCAGTATTTT. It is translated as CASSFPGTQYF.

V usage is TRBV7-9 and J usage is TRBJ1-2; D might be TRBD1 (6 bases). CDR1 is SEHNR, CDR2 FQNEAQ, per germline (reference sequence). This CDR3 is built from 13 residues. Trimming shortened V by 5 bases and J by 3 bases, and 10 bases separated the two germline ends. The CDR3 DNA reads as TGTGCCAGCAGCCCCAAGGGGGACTATGGCTACACCTTC. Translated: CASSPKGDYGYTF.

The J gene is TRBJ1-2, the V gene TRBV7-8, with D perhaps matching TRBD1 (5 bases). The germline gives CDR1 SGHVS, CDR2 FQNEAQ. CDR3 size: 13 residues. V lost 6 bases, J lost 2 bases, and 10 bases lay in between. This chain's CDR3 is CASRPGPNYGYTF. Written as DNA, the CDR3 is TGTGCCAGCAGACCGGGACCAAACTATGGCTACACCTTC.

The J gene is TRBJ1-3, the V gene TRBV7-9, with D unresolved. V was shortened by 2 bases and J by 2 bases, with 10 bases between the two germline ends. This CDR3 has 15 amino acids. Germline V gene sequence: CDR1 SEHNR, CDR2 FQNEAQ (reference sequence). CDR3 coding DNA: TGTGCCAGCAGCTTAAAGGGAACAACTGGAAACACCATATATTTT. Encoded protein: CASSLKGTTGNTIYF.

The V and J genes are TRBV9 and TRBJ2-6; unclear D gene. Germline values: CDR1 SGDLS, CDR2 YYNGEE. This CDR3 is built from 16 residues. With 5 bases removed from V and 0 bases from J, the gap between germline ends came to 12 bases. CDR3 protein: CASRRYSSSGANVLTF. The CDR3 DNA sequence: TGTGCCAGCAGAAGATATTCCAGCTCTGGGGCCAACGTCCTGACTTTC.

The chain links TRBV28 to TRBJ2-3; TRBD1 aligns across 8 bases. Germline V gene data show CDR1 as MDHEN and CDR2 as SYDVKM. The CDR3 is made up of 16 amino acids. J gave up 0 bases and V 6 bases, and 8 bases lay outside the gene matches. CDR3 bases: TGTGCCAGCAGAAGAGGGCGGACAGGGAGCACAGATACGCAGTATTTT. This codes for CASRRGRTGSTDTQYF.

The CDR3 nucleotides read TGTGCCAGCAGTTTTAGGCCGAACAATGAGCAGTTCTTC. Amino acids: CASSFRPNNEQFF. V is TRBV27 and J is TRBJ2-1, with D unresolved. V was trimmed by 3 bases and J by 5 bases, leaving 8 bases between them. This CDR3 contains 13 residues. The V gene's germline CDR1 is MNHEY and CDR2 SMNVEV (reference sequence).

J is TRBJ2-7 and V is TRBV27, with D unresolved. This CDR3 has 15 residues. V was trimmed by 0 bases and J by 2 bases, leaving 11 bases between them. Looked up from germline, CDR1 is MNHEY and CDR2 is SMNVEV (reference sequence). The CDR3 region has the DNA TGTGCCAGCAGTTTATCATGGGCCCAAACCTACGAGCAGTACTTC. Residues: CASSLSWAQTYEQYF.

The CDR3, as DNA: TGTGCCAGCAGCCAAGTGGGGCGGGACTCCTACAATGAGCAGTTCTTC. Amino acids: CASSQVGRDSYNEQFF. The chain couples TRBV4-2 to TRBJ2-1, with D maybe TRBD2 (6 bases). The CDR3 is 16 residues long. V gave up 1 base and J gave up 0 bases, with 10 bases separating them. CDR1 LGHNA and CDR2 YNFKEQ come from the germline V gene.

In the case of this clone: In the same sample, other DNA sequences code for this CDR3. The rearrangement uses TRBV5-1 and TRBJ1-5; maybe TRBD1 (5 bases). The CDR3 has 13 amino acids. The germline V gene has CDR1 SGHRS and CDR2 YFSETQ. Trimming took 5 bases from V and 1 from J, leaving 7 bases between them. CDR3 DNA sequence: TGCGCCAGCAGAAGGGACAGCAATCAGCCCCAGCATTTT. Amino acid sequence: CASRRDSNQPQHF.

The CDR3 region has the DNA TGTGCCAGCAGCCCCACAGGGCCCCCACGTGCAGATACGCAGTATTTT. Translating it yields CASSPTGPPRADTQYF. This rearrangement joins TRBV5-5 to TRBJ2-3; tentative D call: TRBD1 (6 bases). V lost 4 bases to trimming and J lost 4 bases, with 19 bases between them. In germline, CDR1 is SGHKS, CDR2 YYEKEE (reference sequence). The CDR3 length is 16 residues.

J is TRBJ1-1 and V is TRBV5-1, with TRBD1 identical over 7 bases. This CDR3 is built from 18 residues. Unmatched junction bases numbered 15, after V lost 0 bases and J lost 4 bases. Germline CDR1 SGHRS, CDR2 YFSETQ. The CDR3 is CASSLGSLPGGLGTEAFF. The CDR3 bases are TGCGCCAGCAGCTTGGGTTCTTTGCCAGGGGGATTGGGCACTGAAGCTTTCTTT.

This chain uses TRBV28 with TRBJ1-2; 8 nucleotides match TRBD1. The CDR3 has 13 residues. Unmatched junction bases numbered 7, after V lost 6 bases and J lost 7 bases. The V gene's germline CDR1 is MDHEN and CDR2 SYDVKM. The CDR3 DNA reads TGTGCCAGCAGGCTCGGACAGGGTGGTGGCTACACCTTC. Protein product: CASRLGQGGGYTF.

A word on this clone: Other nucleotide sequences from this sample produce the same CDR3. The CDR3 loop reads CASRPTFSGNTIYF. CDR3 nucleotide sequence: TGTGCCAGCAGACCGACCTTCTCTGGAAACACCATATATTTT. This chain uses TRBV6-5 with TRBJ1-3, with D unresolved. Germline CDR1 and CDR2: MNHEY and SVGAGI. Trimming pared 6 bases from V and 0 bases from J, leaving 9 bases between. This CDR3 comprises 14 residues.

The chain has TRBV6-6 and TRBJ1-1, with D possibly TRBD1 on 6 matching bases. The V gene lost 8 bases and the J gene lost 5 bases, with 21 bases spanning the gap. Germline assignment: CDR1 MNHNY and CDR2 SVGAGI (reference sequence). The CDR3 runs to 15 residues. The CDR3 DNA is TGTGCCAGCGGCTTATCCGGGGCCCAGGGGACTGAAGCTTTCTTT. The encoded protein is CASGLSGAQGTEAFF.